A selection of T cell receptor beta chains follows, all from one sample in a study of shared clonotypes between healthy human individuals. Libraries were prepared by immunoSEQ multiplex PCR; TCRdb keeps only in-frame clonotypes and omits some of them. The data show about 92,000 clones, with 60% to 70% seen just once and roughly 49% held by the top ten. Sequencing was performed on memory CD8+ T cells sorted from blood. These receptors were obtained from a man under 40 in good health. Both conserved end residues are part of each CDR3. A D gene is named only where the DNA matches it firmly. Only part of the rows carry a size: once, few, many, or a class if the clone is expanded.

TGTGCCAGCAGTATGGCCCTAGGAAGTGGAAACACCATATATTTT CASSMALGSGNTIYF TRBV25-1 - TRBJ1-3 - 15
TGTGCCATCGGAGGGGGCCTTGACACAGATACGCAGTATTTT CAIGGGLDTDTQYF TRBV6-6 - TRBJ2-3 - 14
TGTGCCAGCAGTGACAGACCGGGTGGTTCTGCAGATACGCAGTATTTT CASSDRPGGSADTQYF TRBV6-4 - TRBJ2-3 - 16
TGTGCCAGCAGTGTTGGGCTAGCGGGAGGCGGCGAGCAGTACTTC CASSVGLAGGGEQYF TRBV2 TRBD2 TRBJ2-7 - 15
TGCGCCAGCAGCTTGGGTCTGGGAACCACGAATGAGCAGTTCTTC CASSLGLGTTNEQFF TRBV5-1 - TRBJ2-1 - 15
TGTGCCAGCTCACCCTCAGCGACAGAAAACATTCAGTACTTC CASSPSATENIQYF TRBV18 - TRBJ2-4 few 14
TGCGCCAGCAGCCCTTCCGGGGCTGAGCAGTTCTTC CASSPSGAEQFF TRBV10-2 - TRBJ2-1 - 12
TGTGCCAGCAGCGGGACTACAAACACCGGGGAGCTGTTTTTT CASSGTTNTGELFF TRBV7-9 TRBD2 TRBJ2-2 - 14
TGTGCCATCAGGGGGACAGGGTCTGGGGCCAACGTCCTGACTTTC CAIRGTGSGANVLTF TRBV10-3 TRBD1 TRBJ2-6 - 15
TGTGCCAGCTCACCACCGCTCGGGAGCAGGGTGGATTATTATGCGGCCCAGTACTTC CASSPPLGSRVDYYAAQYF TRBV18 - TRBJ2-5 many 19
TGTGCCAGCAGCTTAAGCCCCGGCGTCCCTGAGCAGTTCTTC CASSLSPGVPEQFF TRBV7-2 - TRBJ2-1 - 14
TGTGCCAGCAGCTTTGGGATACCCGCAACTAATGAAAAACTGTTTTTT CASSFGIPATNEKLFF TRBV5-4 - TRBJ1-4 - 16
TGTGCCAGCACCATGGAGAACTCCTACGAGCAGTACTTC CASTMENSYEQYF TRBV5-4 - TRBJ2-7 few 13
TGCGCCAGCAGTGAGGGATATGAAAAACTGTTTTTT CASSEGYEKLFF TRBV10-2 - TRBJ1-4 few 12
TGTGCCAGCAGCCAAGCTTTTGACTCTAGCGGGATTACCGATACGCAGTATTTT CASSQAFDSSGITDTQYF TRBV14 TRBD2 TRBJ2-3 - 18
TGTGCCAGCAGCTTAATCGGGGGAGACACCGGGGAGCTGTTTTTT CASSLIGGDTGELFF TRBV7-3 - TRBJ2-2 - 15
TGTGCCAGCAGCTCGACAGGGGGGGTGCTAGAGACCCAGTACTTC CASSSTGGVLETQYF TRBV5-5 TRBD1 TRBJ2-5 few 15
TGTGCCAGCAGCGAACGGGACTCCGGGCTTTCCTACAATGAGCAGTTCTTC CASSERDSGLSYNEQFF TRBV9 - TRBJ2-1 - 17
TGTGCCAGCAGCGCGTATTCCCCGGGACAGGCGAACACCGGGGAGCTGTTTTTT CASSAYSPGQANTGELFF TRBV9 TRBD1 TRBJ2-2 - 18
TGTGCCTGGAGTGTACCGGTCCGAGAGGCGCGTGGGAGCAGACTGTTTTTT CAWSVPVREARGSRLFF TRBV30 - TRBJ1-4 - 17
TGTGCCAGCAGTGACGGTCGGGACAGGGGCTTCACCGGGGAGCTGTTTTTT CASSDGRDRGFTGELFF TRBV25-1 TRBD1 TRBJ2-2 - 17
TGTGCCAGCAGTTACTCTAGCGGGAACGAGCAGTTCTTC CASSYSSGNEQFF TRBV6-5 TRBD2 TRBJ2-1 - 13
TGTGCTAGCAGCTTAGCCAGGGGGACAGTCTACGAGCAGTACTTC CASSLARGTVYEQYF TRBV7-7 TRBD1 TRBJ2-7 - 15
TGTGCCAGCAGCTTAGTTGGGGACAGCTCCTACGAGCAGTACTTC CASSLVGDSSYEQYF TRBV11-2 TRBD1 TRBJ2-7 many 15
TGCGCCAGCAGTGAGTCGGTAGTTCCCGGGGAGCTGTTTTTT CASSESVVPGELFF TRBV10-1 - TRBJ2-2 - 14
TGTGCCAGCAGTTTATTACTGGAAGGAAAACTGTTTTTT CASSLLLEGKLFF TRBV28 - TRBJ1-4 - 13
TGTGCCAGTAGTTCCGTAGTACTCTCTGGGGCCAACGTCCTGACTTTC CASSSVVLSGANVLTF TRBV19 - TRBJ2-6 - 16
TGCGCCAGCAGCTTGGGGGGGAACTCTTACGAGCAGTACTTC CASSLGGNSYEQYF TRBV5-1 - TRBJ2-7 - 14
TGTGCCAGCGCCGATAGCAATCAGCCCCAGCATTTT CASADSNQPQHF TRBV5-5 - TRBJ1-5 once 12
TGTGCCAGCAGCTATGCGGCCTACGAGCAGTACTTC CASSYAAYEQYF TRBV7-2 - TRBJ2-7 many 12
TGTGCCAGCGGGGACATCGCCAAAAACATTCAGTACTTC CASGDIAKNIQYF TRBV28 - TRBJ2-4 few 13
TGTGCCAGCAGCTCGACGATCGGACAGGGCTATTCCTACGAGCAGTACTTC CASSSTIGQGYSYEQYF TRBV7-9 TRBD1 TRBJ2-7 - 17
TGTGCCAGCTCACCATCGACAGGGACCCCTGGAAACACCATATATTTT CASSPSTGTPGNTIYF TRBV18 TRBD1 TRBJ1-3 many 16
TGTGCCAGCAGCCGCAGGACAGGAGGGAATCAGCCCCAGCATTTT CASSRRTGGNQPQHF TRBV7-8 TRBD1 TRBJ1-5 - 15
TGTGCCAGCAGCTTACGCGGAGACGACACCGGGGAGCTGTTTTTT CASSLRGDDTGELFF TRBV7-6 - TRBJ2-2 few 15
TGTGCCAGCAGCTTGGCCACAGGGGCAAACTCCTACGAGCAGTACTTC CASSLATGANSYEQYF TRBV5-5 TRBD1 TRBJ2-7 - 16
TGTGCCAGTAGTATAGGCCCTAGCGGGAGTCCCGAGCAGTACTTC CASSIGPSGSPEQYF TRBV19 TRBD2 TRBJ2-7 - 15
TGTGCCAGCAGTCCGACTGGGGGGCCCGAGACCCAGTACTTC CASSPTGGPETQYF TRBV28 - TRBJ2-5 few 14
TGTGCCTGGAGTGGACAGGGGGCCGGCTACGAGCAGTACTTC CAWSGQGAGYEQYF TRBV30 TRBD1 TRBJ2-7 - 14
TGTGCCAGTAGTACCGGACTACCAGATACGCAGTATTTT CASSTGLPDTQYF TRBV19 - TRBJ2-3 - 13
TGCGCCAGCAGCCAAACCGGGCTAGCGGGCAATGAGCAGTTCTTC CASSQTGLAGNEQFF TRBV4-3 TRBD2 TRBJ2-1 - 15
TGTGCCAGCAGTTTTGGATACACTGAAGCTTTCTTT CASSFGYTEAFF TRBV28 - TRBJ1-1 few 12
TGTGCCAGCTCACCACCCACAGAGTCCTATGGCTACACCTTC CASSPPTESYGYTF TRBV18 - TRBJ1-2 many 14
TGTGCCAGCAGCTTAGTTGGGGGAGAATACGAGCAGTACTTC CASSLVGGEYEQYF TRBV7-2 - TRBJ2-7 many 14
TGTGCCAGCAGCCTCGCTAACGAGCAGTACTTC CASSLANEQYF TRBV25-1 - TRBJ2-7 - 11
TGTGCCAGCAGCTTAGAACTAGCCCTTCGGTTCTTC CASSLELALRFF TRBV7-2 - TRBJ2-1 - 12
TGTGCCAGCAGTGACTCACAGGGGGCAGATACGCAGTATTTT CASSDSQGADTQYF TRBV6-4 TRBD1 TRBJ2-3 many 14
TGTGCCAGCTCACCCGGGGCAATTGGGGGCTTCAGCACTGAAGCTTTCTTT CASSPGAIGGFSTEAFF TRBV18 - TRBJ1-1 - 17
TGTGCCAGCAGTGAAACGGGGCGGGGGAACACTGAAGCTTTCTTT CASSETGRGNTEAFF TRBV6-1 - TRBJ1-1 few 15